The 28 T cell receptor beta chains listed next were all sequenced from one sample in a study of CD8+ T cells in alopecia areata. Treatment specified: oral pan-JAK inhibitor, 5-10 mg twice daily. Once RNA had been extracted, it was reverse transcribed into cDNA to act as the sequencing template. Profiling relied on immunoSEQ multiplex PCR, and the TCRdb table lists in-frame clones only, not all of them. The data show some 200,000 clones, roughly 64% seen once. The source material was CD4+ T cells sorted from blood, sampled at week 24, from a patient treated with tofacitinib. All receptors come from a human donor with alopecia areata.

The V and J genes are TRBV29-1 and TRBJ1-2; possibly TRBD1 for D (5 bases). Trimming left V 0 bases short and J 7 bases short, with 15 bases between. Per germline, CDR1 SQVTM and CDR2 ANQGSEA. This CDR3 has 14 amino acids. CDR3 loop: CSVEDWGRTSGYTF. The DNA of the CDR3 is TGCAGCGTTGAAGATTGGGGCCGGACGTCTGGCTACACCTTC.

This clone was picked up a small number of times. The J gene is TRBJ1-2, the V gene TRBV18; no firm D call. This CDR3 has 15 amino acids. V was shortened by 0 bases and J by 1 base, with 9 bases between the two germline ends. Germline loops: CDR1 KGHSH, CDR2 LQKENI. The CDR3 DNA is TGTGCCAGCTCACCACCGGAGGGCCATAACTATGGCTACACCTTC. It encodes CASSPPEGHNYGYTF. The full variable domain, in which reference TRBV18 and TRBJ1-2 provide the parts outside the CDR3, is NAGVMQNPRHLVRRRGQEARLRCSPMKGHSHVYWYRQLPEEGLKFMVYLQKENIIDESGMPKERFSAEFPKEGPSILRIQQVVRGDSAAYFCASSPPEGHNYGYTFGSGTRLTVV.

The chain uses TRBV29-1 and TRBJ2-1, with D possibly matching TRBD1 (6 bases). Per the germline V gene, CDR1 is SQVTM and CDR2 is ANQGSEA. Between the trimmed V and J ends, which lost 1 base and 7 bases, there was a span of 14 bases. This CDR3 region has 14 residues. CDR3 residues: CSVEGISGVNEQFF. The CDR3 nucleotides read TGCAGCGTTGAAGGGATATCAGGGGTGAATGAGCAGTTCTTC.

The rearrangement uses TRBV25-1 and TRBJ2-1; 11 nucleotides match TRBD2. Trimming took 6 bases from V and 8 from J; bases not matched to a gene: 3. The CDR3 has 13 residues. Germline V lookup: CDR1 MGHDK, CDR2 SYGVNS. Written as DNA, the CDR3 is TGTGCCAGCAGGACTAGCGGGACCGATGAGCAGTTCTTC. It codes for CASRTSGTDEQFF. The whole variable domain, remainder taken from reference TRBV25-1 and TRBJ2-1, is EADIYQTPRYLVIGTGKKITLECSQTMGHDKMYWYQQDPGMELHLIHYSYGVNSTEKGDLSSESTVSRIRTEHFPLTLESARPSHTSQYLCASRTSGTDEQFFGPGTRLTVL.

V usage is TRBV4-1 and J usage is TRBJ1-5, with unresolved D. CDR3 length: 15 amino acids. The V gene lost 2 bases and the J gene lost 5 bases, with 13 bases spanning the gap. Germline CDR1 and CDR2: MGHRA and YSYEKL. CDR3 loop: CASSQFSGSDQPQHF. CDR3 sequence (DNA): TGCGCCAGCAGCCAATTTAGTGGTTCGGATCAGCCCCAGCATTTT.

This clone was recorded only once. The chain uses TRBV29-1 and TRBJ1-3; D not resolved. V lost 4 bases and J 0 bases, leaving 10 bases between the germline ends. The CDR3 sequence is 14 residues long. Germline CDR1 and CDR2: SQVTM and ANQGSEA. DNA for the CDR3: TGCAGCGTTGTTGGCCAGAGCTCTGGAAACACCATATATTTT. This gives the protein CSVVGQSSGNTIYF.

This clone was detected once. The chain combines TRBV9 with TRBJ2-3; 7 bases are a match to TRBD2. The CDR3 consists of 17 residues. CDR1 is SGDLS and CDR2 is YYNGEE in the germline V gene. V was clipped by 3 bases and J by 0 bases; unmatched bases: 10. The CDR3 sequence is CASSASTGTTSTDTQYF. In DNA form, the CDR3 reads TGTGCCAGCAGCGCCTCCACCGGGACTACTAGCACAGATACGCAGTATTTT. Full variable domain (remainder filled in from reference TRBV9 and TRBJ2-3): DSGVTQTPKHLITATGQRVTLRCSPRSGDLSVYWYQQSLDQGLQFLIQYYNGEERAKGNILERFSAQQFPDLHSELNLSSLELGDSALYFCASSASTGTTSTDTQYFGPGTRLTVL.

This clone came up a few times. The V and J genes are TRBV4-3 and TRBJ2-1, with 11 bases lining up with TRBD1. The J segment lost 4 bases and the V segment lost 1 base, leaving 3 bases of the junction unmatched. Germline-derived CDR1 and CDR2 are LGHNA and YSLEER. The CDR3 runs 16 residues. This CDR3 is CASSQVGTGGYNEQFF. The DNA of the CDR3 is TGCGCCAGCAGCCAAGTGGGGACAGGGGGATACAATGAGCAGTTCTTC.

The CDR3 nucleotides read TGTGCCAGCAGCCTCGGGACAGATGCAACTAATGAAAAACTGTTTTTT. Encoded protein: CASSLGTDATNEKLFF. The chain is built from TRBV5-4 and TRBJ1-4; TRBD1 matches 7 bases. The CDR3 is made up of 16 amino acids. After removal of 4 bases from V and 0 bases from J, the junction contained 6 bases not matched to a gene. Germline CDR1 reads SGHNT; CDR2 reads YYREEE (reference sequence).

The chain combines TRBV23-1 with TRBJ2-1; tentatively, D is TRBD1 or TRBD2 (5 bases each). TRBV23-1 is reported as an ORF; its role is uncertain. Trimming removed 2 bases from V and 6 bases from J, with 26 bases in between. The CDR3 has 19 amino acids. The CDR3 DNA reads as TGCGCCAGCAGTCAAAAGGCAGACTCCGGGACCCCAAGCTTCAATGAGCAGTTCTTC. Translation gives CASSQKADSGTPSFNEQFF.

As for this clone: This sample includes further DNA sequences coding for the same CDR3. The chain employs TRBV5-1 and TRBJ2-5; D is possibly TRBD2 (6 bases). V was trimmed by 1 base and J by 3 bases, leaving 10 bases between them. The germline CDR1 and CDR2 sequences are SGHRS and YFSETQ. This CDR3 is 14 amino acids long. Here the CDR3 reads CASSLSGGEETQYF. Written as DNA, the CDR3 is TGCGCCAGCAGCTTGAGTGGAGGGGAAGAGACCCAGTACTTC. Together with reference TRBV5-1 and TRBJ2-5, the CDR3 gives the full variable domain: KAGVTQTPRYLIKTRGQQVTLSCSPISGHRSVSWYQQTPGQGLQFLFEYFSETQRNKGNFPGRFSGRQFSNSRSEMNVSTLELGDSALYLCASSLSGGEETQYFGPGTRLLVL.

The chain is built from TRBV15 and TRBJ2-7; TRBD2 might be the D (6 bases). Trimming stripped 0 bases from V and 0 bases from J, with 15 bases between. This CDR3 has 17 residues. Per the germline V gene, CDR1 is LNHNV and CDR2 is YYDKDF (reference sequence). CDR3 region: CATSRDLRGTDSYEQYF. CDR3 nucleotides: TGTGCCACCAGCAGAGATCTACGGGGGACGGACTCCTACGAGCAGTACTTC.

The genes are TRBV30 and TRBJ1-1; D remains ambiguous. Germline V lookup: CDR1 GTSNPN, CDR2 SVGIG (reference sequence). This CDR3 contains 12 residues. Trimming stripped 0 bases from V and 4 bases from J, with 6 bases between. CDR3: CAWSVEGTEAFF. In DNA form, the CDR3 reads TGTGCCTGGAGTGTAGAGGGCACTGAAGCTTTCTTT. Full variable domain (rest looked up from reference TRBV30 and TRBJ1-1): SQTIHQWPATLVQPVGSPLSLECTVEGTSNPNLYWYRQAAGRGLQLLFYSVGIGQISSEVPQNLSASRPQDRQFILSSKKLLLSDSGFYLCAWSVEGTEAFFGQGTRLTVV.

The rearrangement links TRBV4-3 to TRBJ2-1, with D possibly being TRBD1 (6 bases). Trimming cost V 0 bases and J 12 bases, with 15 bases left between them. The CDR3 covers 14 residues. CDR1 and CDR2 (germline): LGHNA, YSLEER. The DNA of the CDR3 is TGCGCCAGCAGCCAAGACAGGGACACCCTCGCGCAGTTCTTC. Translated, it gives CASSQDRDTLAQFF.

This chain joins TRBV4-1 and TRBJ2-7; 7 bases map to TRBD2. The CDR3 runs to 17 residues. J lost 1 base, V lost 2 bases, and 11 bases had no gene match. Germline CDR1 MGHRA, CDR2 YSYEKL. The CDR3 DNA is TGCGCCAGCAGCCAACAATATGTTCCGGGACTATCCTACGAGCAGTACTTC. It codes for CASSQQYVPGLSYEQYF.

The CDR3 spells CASSPHDYGYTF. CDR3 nucleotide sequence: TGTGCCAGCAGCCCGCACGACTATGGCTACACCTTC. The rearrangement joins TRBV11-2 to TRBJ1-2; D remains unclear. Germline V gene data show CDR1 as SGHAT and CDR2 as FQNNGV. V shed 5 bases and J shed 3 bases, with 7 bases lying between them. The CDR3 has 12 amino acids.

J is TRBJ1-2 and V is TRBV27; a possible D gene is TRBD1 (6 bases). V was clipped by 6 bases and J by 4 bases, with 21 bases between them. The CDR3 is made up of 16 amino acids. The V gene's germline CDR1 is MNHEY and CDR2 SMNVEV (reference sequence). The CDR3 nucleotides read TGTGCCAGCAGATCCCTAAGGACACGAGGGGGCTATGGCTACACCTTC. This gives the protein CASRSLRTRGGYGYTF.

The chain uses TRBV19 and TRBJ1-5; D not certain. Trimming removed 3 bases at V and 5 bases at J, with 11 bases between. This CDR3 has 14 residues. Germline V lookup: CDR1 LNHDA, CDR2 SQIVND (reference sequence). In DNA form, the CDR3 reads TGTGCCAGTAGTATGAGGTTGGTTCATCAGCCCCAGCATTTT. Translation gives CASSMRLVHQPQHF.

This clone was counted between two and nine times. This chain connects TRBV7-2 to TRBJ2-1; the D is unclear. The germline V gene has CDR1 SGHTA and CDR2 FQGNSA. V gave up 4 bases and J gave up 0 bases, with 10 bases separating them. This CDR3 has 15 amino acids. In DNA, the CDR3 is TGTGCCAGCAGCTCCCACCGGAGCTCCTACAATGAGCAGTTCTTC. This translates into CASSSHRSSYNEQFF.

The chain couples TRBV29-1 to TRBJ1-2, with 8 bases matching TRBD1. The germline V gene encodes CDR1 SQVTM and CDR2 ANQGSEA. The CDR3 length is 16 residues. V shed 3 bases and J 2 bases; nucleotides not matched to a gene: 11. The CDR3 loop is CSVDRGETGGNYGYTF. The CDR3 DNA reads TGCAGCGTTGACCGTGGAGAAACAGGGGGGAACTATGGCTACACCTTC.

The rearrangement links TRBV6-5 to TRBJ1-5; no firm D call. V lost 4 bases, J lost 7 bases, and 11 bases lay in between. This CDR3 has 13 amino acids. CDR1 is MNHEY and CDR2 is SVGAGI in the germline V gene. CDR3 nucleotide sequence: TGTGCCAGCAGTTTGACATTAGGGCAGCCCCAGCATTTT. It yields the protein CASSLTLGQPQHF.

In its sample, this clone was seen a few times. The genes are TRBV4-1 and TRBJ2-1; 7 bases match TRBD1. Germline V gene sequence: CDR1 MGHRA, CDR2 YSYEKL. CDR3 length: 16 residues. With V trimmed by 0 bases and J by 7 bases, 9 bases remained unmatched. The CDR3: CASSQEGQRGLNEQFF. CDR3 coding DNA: TGCGCCAGCAGCCAAGAGGGACAGAGGGGTTTGAATGAGCAGTTCTTC.

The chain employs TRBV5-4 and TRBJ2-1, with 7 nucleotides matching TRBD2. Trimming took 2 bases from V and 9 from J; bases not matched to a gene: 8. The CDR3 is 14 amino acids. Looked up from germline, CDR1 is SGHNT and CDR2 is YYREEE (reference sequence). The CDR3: CASSFQRGTSEQFF. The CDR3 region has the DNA TGTGCCAGCAGCTTCCAGCGGGGCACGAGTGAGCAGTTCTTC.

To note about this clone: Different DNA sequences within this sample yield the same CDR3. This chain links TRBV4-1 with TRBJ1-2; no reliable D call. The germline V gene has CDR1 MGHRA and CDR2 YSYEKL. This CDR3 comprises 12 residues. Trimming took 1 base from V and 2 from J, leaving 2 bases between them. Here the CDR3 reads CASSQGNYGYTF. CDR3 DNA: TGCGCCAGCAGCCAAGGGAACTATGGCTACACCTTC.

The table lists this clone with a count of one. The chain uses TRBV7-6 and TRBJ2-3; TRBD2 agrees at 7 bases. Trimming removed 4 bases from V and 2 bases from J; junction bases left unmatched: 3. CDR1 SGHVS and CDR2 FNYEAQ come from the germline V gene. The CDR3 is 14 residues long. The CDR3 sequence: CASSSRDYTDTQYF. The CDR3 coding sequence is TGTGCCAGCAGCTCCCGGGACTACACAGATACGCAGTATTTT.

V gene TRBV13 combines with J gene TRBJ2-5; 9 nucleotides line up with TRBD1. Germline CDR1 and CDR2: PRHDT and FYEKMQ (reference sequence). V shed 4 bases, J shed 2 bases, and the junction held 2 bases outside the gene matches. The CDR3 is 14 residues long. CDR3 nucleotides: TGTGCCAGCAGCTCGGGACAGGGTCAAGAGACCCAGTACTTC. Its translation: CASSSGQGQETQYF.

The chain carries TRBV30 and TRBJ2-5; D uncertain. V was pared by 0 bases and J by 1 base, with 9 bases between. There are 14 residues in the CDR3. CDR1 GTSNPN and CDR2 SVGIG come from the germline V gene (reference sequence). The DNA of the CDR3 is TGTGCCTGGAGTGTGTCAGTCTCCCAAGAGACCCAGTACTTC. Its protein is CAWSVSVSQETQYF.

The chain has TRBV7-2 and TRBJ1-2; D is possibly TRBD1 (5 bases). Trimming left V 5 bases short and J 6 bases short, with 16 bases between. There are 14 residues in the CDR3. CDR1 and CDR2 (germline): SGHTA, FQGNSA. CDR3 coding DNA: TGTGCCAGCAGCGAACAGGTTTTCTCTGATGGCTACACCTTC. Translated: CASSEQVFSDGYTF.